Shown below are 3 T cell receptor beta chains from a single sample sequenced in a study of cytomegalovirus exposure and HLA in healthy donors. With 60 Vbeta and 13 Jbeta primers, the PCR was carried out. The protocol was immunoSEQ multiplex PCR, while the TCRdb copy is restricted to in-frame clones and leaves out a portion. The sample has over 100,000 clones, roughly three fifths seen once; the top ten hold 4% to 5.5%. The material sequenced was PBMCs. These TCRs come from a human donor in good health.

This clone was seen more than once but under ten times. V and J are TRBV2 and TRBJ2-5; the D is unclear. Trimming removed 6 bases from V and 1 base from J, with 15 bases in between. The CDR3 runs 15 residues. Germline CDR1 is SNHLY and CDR2 is FYNNEI. The CDR3 reads CASRLAVNPQETQYF. DNA of the CDR3: TGTGCCAGCAGATTGGCGGTGAACCCCCAAGAGACCCAGTACTTC.

The sample holds a few counts of this clone. CDR3 residues: CASSLAADSMPQFF. DNA for the CDR3: TGTGCCAGCAGCTTAGCGGCGGACTCGATGCCGCAGTTCTTC. V gene TRBV7-9 combines with J gene TRBJ2-1, with a weak D call TRBD2 (5 bases). There are 14 residues in the CDR3. V was clipped by 0 bases and J by 12 bases, with 15 bases between them. Per the germline V gene, CDR1 is SEHNR and CDR2 is FQNEAQ (reference sequence).

The rearrangement links TRBV6-1 to TRBJ2-2; no definite D call. Germline values: CDR1 MNHNS, CDR2 SASEGT. The V gene lost 1 base and the J gene lost 7 bases, with 10 bases spanning the gap. CDR3 size: 14 residues. The CDR3 spells CASSEGRRIGELFF. The CDR3 DNA is TGTGCCAGCAGTGAAGGTCGGAGAATCGGGGAGCTGTTTTTT.